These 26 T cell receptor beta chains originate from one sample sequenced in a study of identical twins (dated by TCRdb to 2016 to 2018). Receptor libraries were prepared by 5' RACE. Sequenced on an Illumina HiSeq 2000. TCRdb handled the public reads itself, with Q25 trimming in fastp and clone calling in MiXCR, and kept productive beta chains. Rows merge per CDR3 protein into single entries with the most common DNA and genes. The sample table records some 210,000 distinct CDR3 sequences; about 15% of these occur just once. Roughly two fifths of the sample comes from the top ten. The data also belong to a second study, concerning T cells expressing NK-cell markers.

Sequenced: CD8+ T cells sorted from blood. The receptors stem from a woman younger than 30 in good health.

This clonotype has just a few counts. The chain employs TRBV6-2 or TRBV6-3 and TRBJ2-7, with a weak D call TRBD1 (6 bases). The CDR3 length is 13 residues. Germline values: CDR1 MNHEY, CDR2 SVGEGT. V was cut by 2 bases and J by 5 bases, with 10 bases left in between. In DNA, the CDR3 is TGTGCCAGCAGTTACAATTACAGGGACGAGCAGTACTTC. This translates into CASSYNYRDEQYF.

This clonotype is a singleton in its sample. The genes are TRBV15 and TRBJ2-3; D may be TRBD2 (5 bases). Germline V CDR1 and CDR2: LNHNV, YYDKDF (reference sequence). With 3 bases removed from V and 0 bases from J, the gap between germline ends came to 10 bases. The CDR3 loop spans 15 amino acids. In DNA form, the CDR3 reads TGTGCCACCAGCAGCCTGAGCGGAAGCACAGATACGCAGTATTTT. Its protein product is CATSSLSGSTDTQYF.

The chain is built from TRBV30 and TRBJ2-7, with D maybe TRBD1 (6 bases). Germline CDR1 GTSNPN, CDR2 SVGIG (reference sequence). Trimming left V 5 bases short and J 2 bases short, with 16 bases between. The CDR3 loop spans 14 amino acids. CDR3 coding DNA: TGTGCCTGGGCATCTGGGGACATAACCTACGAGCAGTACTTC. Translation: CAWASGDITYEQYF.

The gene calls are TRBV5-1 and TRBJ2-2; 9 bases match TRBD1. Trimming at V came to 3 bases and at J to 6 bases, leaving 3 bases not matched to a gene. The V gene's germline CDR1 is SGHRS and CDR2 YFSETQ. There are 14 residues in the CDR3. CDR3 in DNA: TGCGCCAGCAGCTACAGGGGGCGTCCCGGGGAGCTGTTTTTT. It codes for CASSYRGRPGELFF.

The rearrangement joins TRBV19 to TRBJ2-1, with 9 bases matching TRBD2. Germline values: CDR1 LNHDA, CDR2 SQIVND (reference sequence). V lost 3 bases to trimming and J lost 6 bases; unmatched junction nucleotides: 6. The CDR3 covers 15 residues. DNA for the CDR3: TGTGCCAGTAGTATCGGGCTAGCGGGGACCAATGAGCAGTTCTTC. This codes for CASSIGLAGTNEQFF.

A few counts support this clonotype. This chain's CDR3 is CASAARSYNEQFF. CDR3 nucleotides: TGTGCTAGTGCGGCCCGCTCCTACAATGAGCAGTTCTTC. V and J are TRBV12-5 and TRBJ2-1, with D unclear. Trimming pared 7 bases from V and 0 bases from J, leaving 7 bases between. There are 13 residues in the CDR3. Per germline, CDR1 LGHNT and CDR2 FRNRAP.

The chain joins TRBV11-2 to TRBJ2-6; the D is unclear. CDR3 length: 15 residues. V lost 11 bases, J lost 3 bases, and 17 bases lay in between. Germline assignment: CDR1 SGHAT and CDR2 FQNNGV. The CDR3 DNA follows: TGTGCCCGGCCCCTGGGTTCGGGTGGGGCCAACGTCCTGACTTTC. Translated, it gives CARPLGSGGANVLTF.

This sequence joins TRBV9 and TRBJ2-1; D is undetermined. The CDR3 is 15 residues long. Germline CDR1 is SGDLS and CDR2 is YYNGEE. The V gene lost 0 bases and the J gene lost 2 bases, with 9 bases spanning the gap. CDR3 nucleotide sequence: TGTGCCAGCAGCGTAGGGGCCCGGGCCTACAATGAGCAGTTCTTC. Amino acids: CASSVGARAYNEQFF. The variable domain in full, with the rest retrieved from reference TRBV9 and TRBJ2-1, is DSGVTQTPKHLITATGQRVTLRCSPRSGDLSVYWYQQSLDQGLQFLIQYYNGEERAKGNILERFSAQQFPDLHSELNLSSLELGDSALYFCASSVGARAYNEQFFGPGTRLTVL.

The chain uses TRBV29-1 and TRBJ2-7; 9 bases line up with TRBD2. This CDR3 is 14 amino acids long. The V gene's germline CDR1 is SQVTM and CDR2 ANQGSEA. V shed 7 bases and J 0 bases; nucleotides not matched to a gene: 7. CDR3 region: CSARPAGGSYEQYF. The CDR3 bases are TGCAGCGCCAGGCCAGCGGGAGGCTCCTACGAGCAGTACTTC.

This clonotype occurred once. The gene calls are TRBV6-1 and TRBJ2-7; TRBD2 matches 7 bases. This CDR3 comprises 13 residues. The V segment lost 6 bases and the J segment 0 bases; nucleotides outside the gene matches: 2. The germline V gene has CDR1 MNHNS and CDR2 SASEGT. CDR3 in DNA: TGTGCCAGCAGACCGGGAGGCTCCTACGAGCAGTACTTC. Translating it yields CASRPGGSYEQYF.

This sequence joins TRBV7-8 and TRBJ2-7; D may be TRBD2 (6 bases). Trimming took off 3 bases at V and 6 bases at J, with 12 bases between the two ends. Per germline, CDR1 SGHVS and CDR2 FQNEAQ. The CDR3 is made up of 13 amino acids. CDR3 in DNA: TGTGCCAGCAGCTTTGGAGGGACCGTCGAGCAGTACTTC. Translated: CASSFGGTVEQYF.

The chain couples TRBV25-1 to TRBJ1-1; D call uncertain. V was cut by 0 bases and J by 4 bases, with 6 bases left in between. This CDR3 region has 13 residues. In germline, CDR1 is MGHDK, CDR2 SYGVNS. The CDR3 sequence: CASSEYSGTEAFF. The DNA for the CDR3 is TGTGCCAGCAGTGAATATTCCGGCACTGAAGCTTTCTTT.

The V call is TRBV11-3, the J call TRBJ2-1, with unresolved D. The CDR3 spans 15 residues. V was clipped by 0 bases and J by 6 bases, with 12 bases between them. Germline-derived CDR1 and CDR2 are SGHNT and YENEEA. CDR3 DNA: TGTGCCAGCAGCTTAGATCTACACGGGTCCAATGAGCAGTTCTTC. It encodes CASSLDLHGSNEQFF. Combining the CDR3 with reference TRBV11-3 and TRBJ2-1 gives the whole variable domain EAGVVQSPRYKIIEKKQPVAFWCNPISGHNTLYWYLQNLGQGPELLIRYENEEAVDDSQLPKDRFSAERLKGVDSTLKIQPAELGDSAVYLCASSLDLHGSNEQFFGPGTRLTVL.

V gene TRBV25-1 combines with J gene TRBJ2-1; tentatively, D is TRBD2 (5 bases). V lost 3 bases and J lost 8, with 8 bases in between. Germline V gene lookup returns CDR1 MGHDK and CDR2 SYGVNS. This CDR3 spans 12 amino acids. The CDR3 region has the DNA TGTGCCAGCAGTGACCTAGCAGATGAGCAGTTCTTC. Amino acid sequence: CASSDLADEQFF.

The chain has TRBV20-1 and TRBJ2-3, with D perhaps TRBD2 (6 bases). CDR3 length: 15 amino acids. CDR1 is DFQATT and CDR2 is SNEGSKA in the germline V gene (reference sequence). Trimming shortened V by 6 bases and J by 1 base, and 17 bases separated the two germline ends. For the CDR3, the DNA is TGCAGTGCCCGTGGGGGGTCCCTGCGCACAGATACGCAGTATTTT. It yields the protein CSARGGSLRTDTQYF.

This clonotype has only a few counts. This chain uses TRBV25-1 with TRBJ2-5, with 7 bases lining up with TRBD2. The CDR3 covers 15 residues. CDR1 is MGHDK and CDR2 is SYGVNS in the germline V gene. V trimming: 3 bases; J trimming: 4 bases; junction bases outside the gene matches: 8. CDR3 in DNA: TGTGCCAGCAGTGAGTGGAGCGGGGTCGGAGAGACCCAGTACTTC. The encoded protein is CASSEWSGVGETQYF.

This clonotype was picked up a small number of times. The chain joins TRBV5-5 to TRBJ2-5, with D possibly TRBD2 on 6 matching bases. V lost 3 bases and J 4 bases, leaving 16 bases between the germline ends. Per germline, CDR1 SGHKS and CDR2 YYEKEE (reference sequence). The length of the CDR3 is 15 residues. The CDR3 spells CASSYILAERETQYF. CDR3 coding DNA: TGTGCCAGCAGCTATATTTTAGCGGAAAGAGAGACCCAGTACTTC.

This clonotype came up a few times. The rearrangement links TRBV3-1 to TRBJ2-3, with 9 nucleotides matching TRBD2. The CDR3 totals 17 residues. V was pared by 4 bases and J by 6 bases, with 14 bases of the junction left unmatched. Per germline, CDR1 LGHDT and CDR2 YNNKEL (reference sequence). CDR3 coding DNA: TGTGCCAGCAGCCTCGACGAAGGCGGGAGGGGTGAGGATACGCAGTATTTT. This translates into CASSLDEGGRGEDTQYF.

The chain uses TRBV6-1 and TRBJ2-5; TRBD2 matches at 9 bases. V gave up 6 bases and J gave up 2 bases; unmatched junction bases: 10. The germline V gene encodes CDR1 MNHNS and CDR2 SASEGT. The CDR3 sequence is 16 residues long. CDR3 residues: CASRTTSGGVQETQYF. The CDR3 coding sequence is TGTGCCAGCAGGACGACTAGCGGAGGGGTTCAAGAGACCCAGTACTTC.

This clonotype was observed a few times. This CDR3 reads CASRSVGAGVADTQYF. The CDR3 coding sequence is TGTGCCTCCCGTTCGGTAGGAGCGGGAGTCGCAGATACGCAGTATTTT. The chain employs TRBV10-3 and TRBJ2-3, with TRBD2 identical over 8 bases. J gave up 4 bases and V 11 bases, and 17 bases lay outside the gene matches. CDR1 ENHRY and CDR2 SYGVKD come from the germline V gene. This CDR3 spans 16 amino acids.

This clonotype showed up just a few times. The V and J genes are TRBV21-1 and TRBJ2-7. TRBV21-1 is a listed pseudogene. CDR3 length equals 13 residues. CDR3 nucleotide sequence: TGTGCCAGCAGCAAACCCGACCCTTACGAGCAGTACTTC. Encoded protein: CASSKPDPYEQYF.

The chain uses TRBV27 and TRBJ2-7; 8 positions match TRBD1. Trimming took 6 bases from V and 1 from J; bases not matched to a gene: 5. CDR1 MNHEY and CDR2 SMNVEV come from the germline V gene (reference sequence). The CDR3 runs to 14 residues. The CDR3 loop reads CASSSTGESYEQYF. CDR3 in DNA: TGTGCCAGCAGCTCGACAGGGGAATCCTACGAGCAGTACTTC.

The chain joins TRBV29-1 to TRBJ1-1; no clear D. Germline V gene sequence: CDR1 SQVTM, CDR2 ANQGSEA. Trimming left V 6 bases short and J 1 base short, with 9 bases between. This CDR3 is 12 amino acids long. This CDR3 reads CSVATANTEAFF. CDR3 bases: TGCAGCGTAGCCACAGCGAACACTGAAGCTTTCTTT.

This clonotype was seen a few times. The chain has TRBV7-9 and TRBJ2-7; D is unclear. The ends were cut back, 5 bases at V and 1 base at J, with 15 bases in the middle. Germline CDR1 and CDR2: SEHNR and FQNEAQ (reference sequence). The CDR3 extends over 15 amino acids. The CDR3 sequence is CASSPRSGGSYEQYF. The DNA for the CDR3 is TGTGCCAGCAGCCCCAGGTCGGGTGGATCCTACGAGCAGTACTTC.

CDR3 region: CACARESYNEQFF. The CDR3 nucleotides read TGTGCCTGCGCCAGGGAGTCCTACAATGAGCAGTTCTTC. The chain carries TRBV30 and TRBJ2-1; D is possibly TRBD1 or TRBD2 (5 bases each). The CDR3 is 13 amino acids. Germline V gives CDR1 GTSNPN, CDR2 SVGIG (reference sequence). With 6 bases removed from V and 1 base from J, the gap between germline ends came to 10 bases.

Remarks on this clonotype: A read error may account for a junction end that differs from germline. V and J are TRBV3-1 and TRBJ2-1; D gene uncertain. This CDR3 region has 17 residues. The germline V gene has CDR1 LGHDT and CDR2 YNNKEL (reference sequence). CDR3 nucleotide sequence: TGTGCCAGCACCCAAGTCCGACGGGCACCAATCGTCGATGAGCAGTTCTTC. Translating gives CASTQVRRAPIVDEQFF.